The rows below give T cell receptor beta chains drawn from one sample of a study of blood T cell repertoires in COVID-19. Generated by immunoSEQ multiplex PCR, the TCRdb table keeps only in-frame clones and is missing some. The sample records about 190,000 clones, about 81% being singletons. The sequenced material came from PBMCs or T cells enriched from blood (not recorded which). The receptor source for this set is a woman younger than 45 who had recovered from COVID-19. Each CDR3 is given with its conserved first and last residue. A D gene is named only where the DNA matches it firmly. A clone size is listed for some rows: how often the clone was seen (once, few, many), or a class if it is expanded.

j_gene | abundance | v_gene | d_gene | CDR3aa | CDR3nt
TRBJ1-2 | - | TRBV10-3 | - | CAIRDSGSTNYGYTF | TGTGCCATCAGGGACTCGGGCAGCACTAACTATGGCTACACCTTC
TRBJ1-5 | - | TRBV4-2 | - | CASSQEGGLSNQPQHF | TGTGCCAGCAGCCAAGAGGGGGGGCTTAGCAATCAGCCCCAGCATTTT
TRBJ2-3 | once | TRBV21-1 | - | CASSKAGGLAVDTQYF | TGTGCCAGCAGCAAAGCGGGGGGACTAGCAGTCGATACGCAGTATTTT
TRBJ2-5 | - | TRBV29-1 | - | CSAAVQISETQYF | TGCAGCGCCGCCGTACAGATATCCGAGACCCAGTACTTC
TRBJ1-2 | - | TRBV28 | TRBD1 | CASSLGGQGADGYTF | TGTGCCAGCAGTTTGGGGGGACAGGGGGCCGATGGCTACACCTTC
TRBJ1-4 | few | TRBV28 | - | CASSSIRVAANEKLFF | TGTGCCAGCAGTTCGATCAGGGTGGCGGCTAATGAAAAACTGTTTTTT
TRBJ2-6 | few | TRBV19 | TRBD1 | CASSWTGSGANVLTF | TGTGCCAGTAGTTGGACAGGTTCTGGGGCCAACGTCCTGACTTTC
TRBJ1-4 | - | TRBV28 | - | CASSFRGEGLFF | TGTGCCAGCAGTTTCCGGGGGGAAGGACTGTTTTTT
TRBJ1-5 | few | TRBV15 | TRBD1 | CATSRDTGQGSFYVQPQHF | TGTGCCACCAGCAGAGACACCGGACAGGGAAGTTTTTACGTTCAGCCCCAGCATTTT
TRBJ2-1 | - | TRBV6-5 | TRBD2 | CASRLLAGGRNEQFF | TGTGCCAGCAGGCTACTAGCGGGAGGGAGAAATGAGCAGTTCTTC
TRBJ1-2 | few | TRBV7-9 | - | CASSLGVNYGYTF | TGTGCCAGCAGCCTCGGGGTTAACTATGGCTACACCTTC
TRBJ2-1 | - | TRBV6-5 | TRBD2 | CASSPSGGRPNEQFF | TGTGCCAGCAGCCCCTCGGGCGGGAGGCCCAATGAGCAGTTCTTC
TRBJ2-4 | once | TRBV2 | - | CASSDRDLNIQYF | TGTGCCAGCAGTGACCGGGACTTAAACATTCAGTACTTC
TRBJ1-1 | - | TRBV7-9 | - | CASSLIRDSAPLNTEAFF | TGTGCCAGCAGCTTAATCCGCGACTCGGCTCCCTTGAACACTGAAGCTTTCTTT
TRBJ1-1 | - | TRBV18 | TRBD1 | CASSPKAQGSTTEAFF | TGTGCCAGCTCACCTAAAGCACAGGGGTCGACCACTGAAGCTTTCTTT
TRBJ1-2 | - | TRBV4-2 | TRBD1 | CASSQTGGYGYTF | TGTGCCAGCAGCCAAACAGGGGGGTATGGCTACACCTTC
TRBJ1-5 | - | TRBV6-5 | TRBD1 | CASQTGQGYQPQHF | TGTGCCAGCCAAACGGGACAGGGATATCAGCCCCAGCATTTT
TRBJ2-2 | few | TRBV4-2 | - | CASRAIGESPGELFF | TGTGCCAGCAGAGCTATCGGGGAGAGTCCCGGGGAGCTGTTTTTT
TRBJ1-4 | - | TRBV6-1 | - | CASSEGPGADEKLFF | TGTGCCAGCAGTGAAGGTCCAGGGGCGGATGAAAAACTGTTTTTT
TRBJ2-7 | - | TRBV18 | TRBD1 | CASSPPRDSSYEQYF | TGTGCCAGCTCACCACCCCGGGACAGCTCCTACGAGCAGTACTTC
TRBJ1-2 | - | TRBV2 | TRBD1 | CASSRTGGGYGYTF | TGTGCCAGCAGTCGCACAGGGGGGGGCTATGGCTACACCTTC
TRBJ2-7 | - | TRBV11-2 | TRBD2 | CASSSGMFTYEQYF | TGTGCCAGCAGTAGCGGGATGTTTACCTACGAGCAGTACTTC
TRBJ1-1 | - | TRBV10-3 | - | CAISPTAGATTEAFF | TGTGCCATCAGTCCTACGGCGGGGGCTACAACTGAAGCTTTCTTT
TRBJ2-1 | - | TRBV4-2 | TRBD2 | CASSQDTKLAGRNEQFF | TGTGCCAGCAGCCAAGATACCAAACTAGCGGGCCGCAATGAGCAGTTCTTC
TRBJ2-1 | - | TRBV4-1 | TRBD1 | CASSQVTGGTYNEQFF | TGCGCCAGCAGCCAAGTCACAGGGGGGACCTACAATGAGCAGTTCTTC
TRBJ1-2 | - | TRBV30 | TRBD1 | CAWSKQGAFVYGYTF | TGTGCCTGGAGTAAGCAGGGGGCTTTTGTCTATGGCTACACCTTC
TRBJ2-1 | - | TRBV6-5 | TRBD2 | CASSYSWLAGVNEQFF | TGTGCCAGCAGTTACTCTTGGCTAGCGGGAGTCAATGAGCAGTTCTTC
TRBJ1-6 | few | TRBV5-6 | - | CASSLTRVNSPLHF | TGTGCCAGCAGCTTGACTAGGGTTAATTCACCCCTCCACTTT
TRBJ1-6 | many | TRBV5-1 | - | CASSLTEGVSSPLHF | TGCGCCAGCAGCCTAACGGAGGGAGTTAGTTCACCCCTCCACTTT
TRBJ2-5 | - | TRBV5-4 | TRBD2 | CASSPRTSGRRWGETQYF | TGTGCCAGCAGCCCGCGGACTAGCGGGAGAAGGTGGGGAGAGACCCAGTACTTC
TRBJ1-3 | - | TRBV9 | - | CASSLSEGSSGNTIYF | TGTGCCAGCAGCCTTTCTGAGGGAAGCTCTGGAAACACCATATATTTT
TRBJ1-1 | - | TRBV11-1 | - | CASSLGLMNTEAFF | TGTGCCAGCAGCTTGGGACTCATGAACACTGAAGCTTTCTTT
TRBJ2-2 | - | TRBV5-1 | TRBD2 | CASSLREGATGELFF | TGCGCCAGCAGCCTTAGGGAGGGTGCCACCGGGGAGCTGTTTTTT
TRBJ1-2 | few | TRBV15 | - | CATSRDSGGPYGYTF | TGTGCCACCAGCAGAGACTCGGGGGGACCCTATGGCTACACCTTC
TRBJ2-3 | - | TRBV9 | - | CASSVLSLDTQYF | TGTGCCAGCAGCGTCCTTTCTCTAGATACGCAGTATTTT
TRBJ2-2 | - | TRBV27 | - | CASSPPSSARLFF | TGTGCCAGCAGTCCCCCAAGTAGCGCAAGGCTGTTTTTT
TRBJ2-5 | - | TRBV19 | TRBD2 | CASSIGLAGGQETQYF | TGTGCCAGTAGTATCGGACTAGCGGGGGGACAAGAGACCCAGTACTTC
TRBJ2-1 | - | TRBV11-2 | TRBD2 | CASSVLADNNEQFF | TGTGCCAGCAGCGTACTAGCGGACAACAATGAGCAGTTCTTC
TRBJ1-5 | - | TRBV28 | TRBD1 | CASSRSGTGGSQPQHF | TGTGCCAGCAGTAGATCCGGGACAGGGGGAAGTCAGCCCCAGCATTTT
TRBJ2-3 | - | TRBV7-3 | TRBD2 | CASSLAGLVTSTDTQYF | TGTGCCAGCAGCTTAGCCGGACTAGTTACTAGCACAGATACGCAGTATTTT
TRBJ1-1 | once | TRBV9 | - | CASSVNGNTEAFF | TGTGCCAGCAGCGTGAACGGGAACACTGAAGCTTTCTTT
TRBJ2-2 | - | TRBV28 | - | CASSTSSGELFF | TGTGCCAGCAGCACTAGCTCCGGGGAGCTGTTTTTT
TRBJ1-2 | - | TRBV6-5 | - | CASSTRGSGYGYTF | TGTGCCAGCAGCACGCGGGGGAGTGGATATGGCTACACCTTC
TRBJ1-1 | - | TRBV6-5 | TRBD1 | CASRPRQGENTEAFF | TGTGCCAGCAGACCAAGACAGGGAGAGAACACTGAAGCTTTCTTT
TRBJ1-3 | once | TRBV30 | - | CAWSKTAVSGNTIYF | TGTGCCTGGAGTAAGACAGCCGTCTCTGGAAACACCATATATTTT
TRBJ2-3 | - | TRBV5-1 | - | CASSLGLGPTQYF | TGCGCCAGCAGCTTGGGGCTTGGGCCTACGCAGTATTTT
TRBJ1-2 | - | TRBV24-1 | - | CATSDLNYGYTF | TGTGCCACCAGTGACCTTAACTATGGCTACACCTTC
TRBJ1-1 | - | TRBV9 | TRBD1 | CASSTWTGDTEAFF | TGTGCCAGCAGCACCTGGACAGGGGACACTGAAGCTTTCTTT
TRBJ2-1 | once | TRBV6-4 | TRBD2 | CASSTLAGDNNEQFF | TGTGCCAGCAGTACCTTAGCGGGGGACAACAATGAGCAGTTCTTC
TRBJ1-2 | - | TRBV2 | - | CASHDMKHRNYGYTF | TGTGCCAGCCACGACATGAAGCACAGAAACTATGGCTACACCTTC
TRBJ2-5 | - | TRBV4-1 | TRBD1 | CASSPSLRGLETQYF | TGCGCCAGCAGCCCCTCTTTGAGGGGGCTGGAGACCCAGTACTTC
TRBJ2-7 | - | TRBV14 | TRBD2 | CASSPYYSGSVYEQYF | TGTGCCAGCAGCCCCTACTACAGCGGGAGTGTCTACGAGCAGTACTTC
TRBJ2-3 | - | TRBV5-1 | TRBD2 | CASSLLAGVTDTQYF | TGCGCCAGCAGCTTACTAGCGGGAGTGACAGATACGCAGTATTTT
TRBJ1-6 | - | TRBV18 | TRBD1 | CASSPVRALQGAKSYNSPLHF | TGTGCCAGCTCACCTGTTAGGGCCTTGCAGGGGGCGAAATCCTATAATTCACCCCTCCACTTT